The rows below give T cell receptor beta chains drawn from one sample of a study of vaccination effects on CD4 cells after COVID-19. The antigens for these receptors are not known. TCRdb's copy holds only in-frame clones and misses some; the assay was immunoSEQ multiplex PCR. Of approximately 40,000 clones listed, roughly 87% are singletons. The specimen comprised CD4+ T cells from PBMCs cultured without peptide, sampled before COVID-19 vaccination. These receptors all come from a human donor who received a COVID-19 vaccine. The CDR3 runs from the conserved cysteine through the conserved F or W. The order of the fields is J gene, clone size, V gene, D gene, CDR3 protein. D genes are given only for firm matches. The size of a clone is reported for some rows only, either as once, few or many, or as a class for expanded clones.

TRBJ1-5	NA	TRBV7-9	TRBD1	CASSLGDSASSNQPQHF
TRBJ2-2	NA	TRBV2	NA	CASSSDTGELFF
TRBJ1-3	NA	TRBV25-1	TRBD1	CASSHPRDSVFSGNTIYF
TRBJ2-1	NA	TRBV6-2/TRBV6-3	TRBD2	CASSSLRSGGAGNEQFF
TRBJ2-3	NA	TRBV10-3	NA	CAIAAHTDTQYF
TRBJ2-3	NA	TRBV28	NA	CASSHRGDVGSTQYF
TRBJ1-5	NA	TRBV4-1	NA	CASSLEGQRYQPQHF
TRBJ1-1	few	TRBV3-1/TRBV3-2	TRBD1	CASSRGTGGVEAFF
TRBJ1-5	NA	TRBV10-3	NA	CAISERGGIQPQHF
TRBJ2-3	NA	TRBV7-9	NA	CASSQGDTQYF
TRBJ2-5	NA	TRBV24-1	TRBD1	CATSDTSGQGAGGTQYF
TRBJ1-3	once	TRBV27	NA	CASSYHSGNTIYF
TRBJ2-5	NA	TRBV5-1	TRBD1	CASSFQTGGTQETQYF
TRBJ2-5	NA	TRBV15	NA	CATSRDIWETQYF
TRBJ1-3	NA	TRBV6-5	TRBD1	CASSDRDRVTIYF
TRBJ1-2	NA	TRBV19	NA	CASSILGTVPRHYGYTF
TRBJ2-5	NA	TRBV7-2	NA	CASSPRVTETQYF
TRBJ1-1	NA	TRBV28	NA	CASGAAHAEAFF
TRBJ1-6	NA	TRBV28	NA	CASRVPDRNNSPLHF
TRBJ1-3	NA	TRBV19	NA	CASSIPERGNTIYF
TRBJ1-1	NA	TRBV3-1/TRBV3-2	NA	CASSALGGNTEAFF
TRBJ1-1	NA	TRBV18	NA	CASSPAGTMNTEAFF
TRBJ2-2	NA	TRBV12-2	NA	CASRLVFGGNTGELFF
TRBJ1-4	once	TRBV24-1	NA	CATSGQDNEKLFF
TRBJ1-2	NA	TRBV10-3	NA	CAIREGGTYGYTF
TRBJ1-1	NA	TRBV19	NA	CASSQQGFNTEAFF
TRBJ2-5	NA	TRBV3-1/TRBV3-2	NA	CASSHQVPVQETQYF
TRBJ2-2	once	TRBV5-6	TRBD1	CASSTGGRWTGELFF
TRBJ2-3	once	TRBV10-2	TRBD2	CASSPRSGGTQYF